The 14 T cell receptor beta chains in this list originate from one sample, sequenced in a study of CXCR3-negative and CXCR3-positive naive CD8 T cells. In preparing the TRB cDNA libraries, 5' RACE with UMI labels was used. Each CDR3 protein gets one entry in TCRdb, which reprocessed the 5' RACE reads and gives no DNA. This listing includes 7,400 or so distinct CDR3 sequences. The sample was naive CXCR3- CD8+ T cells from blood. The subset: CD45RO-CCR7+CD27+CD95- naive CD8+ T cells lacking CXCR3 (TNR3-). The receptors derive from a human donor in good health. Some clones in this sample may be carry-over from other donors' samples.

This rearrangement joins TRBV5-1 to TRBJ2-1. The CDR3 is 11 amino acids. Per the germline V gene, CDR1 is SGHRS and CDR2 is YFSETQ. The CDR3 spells CASSLGYEQFF.

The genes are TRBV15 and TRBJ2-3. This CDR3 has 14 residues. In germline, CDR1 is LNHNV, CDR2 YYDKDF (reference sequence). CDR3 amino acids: CATRTGTSTDTQYF.

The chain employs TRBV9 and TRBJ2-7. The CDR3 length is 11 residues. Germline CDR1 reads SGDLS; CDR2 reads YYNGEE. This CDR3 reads CASSISYEQYF.

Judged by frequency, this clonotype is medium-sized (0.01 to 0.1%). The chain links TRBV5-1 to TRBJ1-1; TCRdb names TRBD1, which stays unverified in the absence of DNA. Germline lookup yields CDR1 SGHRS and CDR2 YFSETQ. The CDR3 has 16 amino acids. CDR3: CASSSGTGATATEAFF.

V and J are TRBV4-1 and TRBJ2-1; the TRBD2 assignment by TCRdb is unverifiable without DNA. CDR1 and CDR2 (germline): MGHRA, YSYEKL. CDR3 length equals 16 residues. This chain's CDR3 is CASSPTSGRSPVEQFF.

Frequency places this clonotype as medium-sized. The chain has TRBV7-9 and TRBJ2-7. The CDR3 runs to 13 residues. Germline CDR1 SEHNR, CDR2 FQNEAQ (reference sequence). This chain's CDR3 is CASTQTPELEQYF.

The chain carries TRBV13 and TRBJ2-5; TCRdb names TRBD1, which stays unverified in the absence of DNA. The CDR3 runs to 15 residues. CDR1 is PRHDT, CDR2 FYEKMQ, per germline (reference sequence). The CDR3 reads CASSRPTGWQKTQYF.

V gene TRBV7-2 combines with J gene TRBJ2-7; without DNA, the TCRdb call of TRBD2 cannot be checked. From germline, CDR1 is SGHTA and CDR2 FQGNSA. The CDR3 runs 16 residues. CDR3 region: CASSLAPAAGGNEQYF.

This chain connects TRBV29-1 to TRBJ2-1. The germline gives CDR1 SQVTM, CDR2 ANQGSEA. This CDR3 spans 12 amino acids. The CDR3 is CSVVKGSNEQFF.

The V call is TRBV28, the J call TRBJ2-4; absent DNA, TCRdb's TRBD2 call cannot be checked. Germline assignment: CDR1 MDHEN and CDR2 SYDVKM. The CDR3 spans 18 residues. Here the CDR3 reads CASSSVDVAGVNKNIQYF.

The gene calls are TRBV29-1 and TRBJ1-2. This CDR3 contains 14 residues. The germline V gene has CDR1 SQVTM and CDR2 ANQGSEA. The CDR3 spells CSVPHSTVNYGYTF.

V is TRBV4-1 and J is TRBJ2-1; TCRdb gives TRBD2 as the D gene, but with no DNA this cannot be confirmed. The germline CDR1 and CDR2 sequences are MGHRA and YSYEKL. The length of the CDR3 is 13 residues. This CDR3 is CASSQASGNEQFF.

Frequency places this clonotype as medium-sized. CDR3 amino acids: CASSLEPGAKNQETQYF. The gene calls are TRBV7-8 and TRBJ2-5; TCRdb outputs TRBD1, but without DNA this stays unchecked. Germline CDR1 and CDR2: SGHVS and FQNEAQ. This CDR3 region has 17 residues.

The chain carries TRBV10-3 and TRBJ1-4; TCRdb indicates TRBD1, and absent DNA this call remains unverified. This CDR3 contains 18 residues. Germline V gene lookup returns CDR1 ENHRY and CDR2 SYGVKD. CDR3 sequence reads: CAISEMEGQGPTNEKLFF.